This passage covers 5 T cell receptor beta chains from one sample sequenced in a study of metastatic and nonmetastatic thyroid tumors. TCRdb reprocessed the PCR reads via MiXCR. This sample has over 11,000 clones, with around 29% found just once. Thyroid surgery was performed in patients who had received no treatment beforehand. Sequenced: tumor tissue. These receptors were taken from a female donor with papillary thyroid cancer or a benign thyroid nodule (not recorded which). Some clones in this sample may be carry-over from other donors' samples.

J is TRBJ1-5 and V is TRBV3-1; D is unclear. This CDR3 has 15 amino acids. Trimming removed 2 bases from V and 3 bases from J, with 11 bases in between. Germline CDR1 reads LGHDT; CDR2 reads YNNKEL (reference sequence). The CDR3 region is CASSQREGNNQPQHF. In DNA, the CDR3 is TGTGCCAGCAGCCAACGAGAAGGGAACAATCAGCCCCAGCATTTT.

This clone was seen a handful of times. The chain has TRBV28 and TRBJ2-1; TRBD1 agrees at 7 bases. Trimming at V came to 5 bases and at J to 6 bases, leaving 16 bases not matched to a gene. Germline lookup yields CDR1 MDHEN and CDR2 SYDVKM. The CDR3 spans 17 residues. The CDR3 spells CASSLPPRQGWSNEQFF. The DNA of the CDR3 is TGTGCCAGCAGTCTCCCCCCCAGACAGGGATGGAGCAATGAGCAGTTCTTC.

This clone was detected ten times or more. This rearrangement joins TRBV4-2 to TRBJ2-2, with TRBD1 matching over 11 bases. The J segment lost 7 bases and the V segment lost 5 bases, leaving 9 bases of the junction unmatched. In germline, CDR1 is LGHNA, CDR2 YNFKEQ. The length of the CDR3 is 16 residues. CDR3 in amino acids: CASSIGQGAGNGELFF. The CDR3 DNA is TGTGCCAGCAGCATTGGACAGGGGGCAGGGAACGGGGAGCTGTTTTTT.

In its sample, this clone was seen a few times. The chain is built from TRBV12-3 or TRBV12-4 and TRBJ1-5, with 7 bases matching TRBD1. V trimming: 4 bases; J trimming: 4 bases; junction bases outside the gene matches: 16. The CDR3 extends over 18 amino acids. In nucleotides, the CDR3 is TGTGCCAGCAGTTCCTTTCACTCGCTGGGACAGCCTAATCAGCCCCAGCATTTT. Protein: CASSSFHSLGQPNQPQHF.

The rearrangement links TRBV11-2 to TRBJ2-5, with 12 positions matching TRBD1. Germline V gives CDR1 SGHAT, CDR2 FQNNGV. The V and J ends lost 1 base and 1 base, in that order; junction bases with no gene match: 4. The CDR3 has 17 residues. The CDR3 is CASSLGGTGGVQETQYF. The CDR3 nucleotides are TGTGCCAGCAGCTTAGGGGGGACAGGGGGCGTCCAAGAGACCCAGTACTTC.